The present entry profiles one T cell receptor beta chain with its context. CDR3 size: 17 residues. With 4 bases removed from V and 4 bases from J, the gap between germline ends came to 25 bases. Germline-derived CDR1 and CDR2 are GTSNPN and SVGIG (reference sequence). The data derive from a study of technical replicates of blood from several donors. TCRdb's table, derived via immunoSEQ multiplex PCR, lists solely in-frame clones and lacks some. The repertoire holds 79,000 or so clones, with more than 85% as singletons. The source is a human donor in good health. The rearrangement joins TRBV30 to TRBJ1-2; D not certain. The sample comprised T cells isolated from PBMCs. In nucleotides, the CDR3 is TGTGCCTGGAATTCAGATAATAGCCACGCAAGCGGCTATGGCTACACCTTC. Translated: CAWNSDNSHASGYGYTF.